One T cell receptor beta chain is described in this entry. This record comes from a study of early T cells in non-severe SARS-CoV-2 infection. This CDR3 is 15 amino acids long. V dropped 6 bases and J dropped 2; count of bases not matched to a gene: 9. Germline CDR1 is SGHTA and CDR2 is FQGNSA. TCRdb analysed the 5' RACE reads with MiXCR anew, one entry per CDR3 protein. There are roughly 17,000 distinct CDR3 sequences in the sample; about 5% occur only once, and 6% to 7% lies in the top ten. The V and J genes are TRBV7-2 and TRBJ2-7; TRBD2 agrees at 8 bases. The source of this sequence is an adult who was a healthcare worker with PCR-confirmed SARS-CoV-2 infection or an uninfected control (not recorded which). Material: whole blood, obtained at baseline. The DNA of the CDR3 is TGTGCCAGCAGTACCATGACTAGCGCTACCTACGAGCAGTACTTC. It encodes CASSTMTSATYEQYF. Filled out from reference TRBV7-2 and TRBJ2-7, the complete variable domain reads GAGVSQSPSNKVTEKGKDVELRCDPISGHTALYWYRQSLGQGLEFLIYFQGNSAPDKSGLPSDRFSAERTGGSVSTLTIQRTQQEDSAVYLCASSTMTSATYEQYFGPGTRLTVT.